This T cell receptor (beta chain) was sequenced for a study of identifying expanded T cells in peripheral blood. Study-wide results and limits: Technical replicates showed roughly 1.2 changed clones; about two weeks 15 to 20; four weeks 19. Clone count variance between approximately 2-week samples rose with total template count.

During the collection period, no donor immune events like infections were recorded. Sequencing was performed with immunoSEQ multiplex PCR; in TCRdb, only in-frame clones are kept and a portion is missing. In the table there are 60,000 to 80,000 clones, roughly 88% of which are singletons. The CDR3 totals 14 residues. CDR1 is SGHRS and CDR2 is YFSETQ in the germline V gene. J lost 7 bases, V lost 4 bases, and 8 bases had no gene match. Turning to this clone: What it binds is not known.

This sequence was found in a person aged 18 to 75 in good health. The sequencing sample was made of blood. V and J are TRBV5-1 and TRBJ2-1; TRBD2 aligns across 7 bases. CDR3 residues: CASSLETSLNEQFF. CDR3 sequence (DNA): TGCGCCAGCAGCCTGGAGACTAGCCTAAATGAGCAGTTCTTC.